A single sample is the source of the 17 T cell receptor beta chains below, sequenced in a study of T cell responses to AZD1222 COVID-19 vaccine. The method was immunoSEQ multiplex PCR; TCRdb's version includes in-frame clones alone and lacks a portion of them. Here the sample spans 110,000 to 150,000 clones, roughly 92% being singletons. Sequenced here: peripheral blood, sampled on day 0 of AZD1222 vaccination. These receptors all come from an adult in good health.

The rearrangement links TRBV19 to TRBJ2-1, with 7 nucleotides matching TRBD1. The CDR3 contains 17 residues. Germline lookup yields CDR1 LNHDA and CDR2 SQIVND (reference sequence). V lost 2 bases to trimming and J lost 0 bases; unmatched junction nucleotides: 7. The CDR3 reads CASSIRGQPRSYNEQFF. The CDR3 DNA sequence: TGTGCCAGTAGTATAAGGGGACAGCCTCGCTCCTACAATGAGCAGTTCTTC.

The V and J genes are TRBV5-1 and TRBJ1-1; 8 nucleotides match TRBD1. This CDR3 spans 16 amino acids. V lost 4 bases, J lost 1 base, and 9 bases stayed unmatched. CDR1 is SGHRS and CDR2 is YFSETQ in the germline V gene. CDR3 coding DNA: TGCGCCAGCAGCACAGGTCGGGACAGGAGGAACACTGAAGCTTTCTTT. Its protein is CASSTGRDRRNTEAFF.

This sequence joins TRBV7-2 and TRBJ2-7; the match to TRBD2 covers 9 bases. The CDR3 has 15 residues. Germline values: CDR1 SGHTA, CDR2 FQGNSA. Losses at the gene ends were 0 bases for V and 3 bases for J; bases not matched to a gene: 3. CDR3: CASSLAGTSSYEQYF. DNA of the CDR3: TGTGCCAGCAGCTTAGCCGGGACTAGCAGCTACGAGCAGTACTTC.

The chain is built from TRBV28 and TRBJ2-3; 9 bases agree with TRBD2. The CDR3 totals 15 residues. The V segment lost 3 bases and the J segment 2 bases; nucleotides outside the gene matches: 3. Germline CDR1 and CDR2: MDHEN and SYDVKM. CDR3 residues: CASSLEREVTDTQYF. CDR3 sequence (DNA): TGTGCCAGCAGTTTGGAGCGGGAGGTCACAGATACGCAGTATTTT.

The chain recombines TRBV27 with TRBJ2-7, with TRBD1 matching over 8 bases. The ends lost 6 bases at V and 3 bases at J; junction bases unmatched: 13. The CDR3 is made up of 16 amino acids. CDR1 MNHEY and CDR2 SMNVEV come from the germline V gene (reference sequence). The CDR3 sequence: CASSPSVGQEVYEQYF. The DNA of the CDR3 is TGTGCCAGCAGCCCCTCCGTGGGACAGGAGGTCTACGAGCAGTACTTC.

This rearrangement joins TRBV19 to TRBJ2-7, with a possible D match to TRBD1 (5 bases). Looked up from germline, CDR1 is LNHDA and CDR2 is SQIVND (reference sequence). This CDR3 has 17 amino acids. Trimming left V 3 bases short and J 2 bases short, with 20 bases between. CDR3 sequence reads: CASSIRYGAETTYEQYF. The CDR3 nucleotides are TGTGCCAGTAGTATTCGGTATGGGGCTGAGACGACCTACGAGCAGTACTTC.

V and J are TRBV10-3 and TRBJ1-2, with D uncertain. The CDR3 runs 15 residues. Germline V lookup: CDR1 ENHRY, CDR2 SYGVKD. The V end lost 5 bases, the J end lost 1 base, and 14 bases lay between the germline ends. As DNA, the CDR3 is TGTGCCATCAGTACAGCAGGAGTAGATAACTATGGCTACACCTTC. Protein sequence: CAISTAGVDNYGYTF.

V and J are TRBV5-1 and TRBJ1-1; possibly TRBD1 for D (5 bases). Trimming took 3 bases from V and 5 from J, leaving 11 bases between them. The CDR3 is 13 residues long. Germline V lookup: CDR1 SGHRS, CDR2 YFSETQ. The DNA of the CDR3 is TGCGCCAGCAGCTCTTGGGGGACTACTGAAGCTTTCTTT. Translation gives CASSSWGTTEAFF.

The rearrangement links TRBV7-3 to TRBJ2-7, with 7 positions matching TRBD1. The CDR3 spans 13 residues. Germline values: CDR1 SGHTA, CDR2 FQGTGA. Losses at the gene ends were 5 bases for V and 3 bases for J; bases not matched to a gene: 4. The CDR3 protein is CASSLGQDYEQYF. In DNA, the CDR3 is TGTGCCAGCAGCCTCGGACAGGACTACGAGCAGTACTTC.

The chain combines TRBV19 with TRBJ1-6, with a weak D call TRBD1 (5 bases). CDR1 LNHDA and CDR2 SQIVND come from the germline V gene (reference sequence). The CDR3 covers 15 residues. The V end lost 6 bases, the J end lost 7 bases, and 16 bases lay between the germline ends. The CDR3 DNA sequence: TGTGCCAGTAGCGTCCAGGGTGGGTTAAATTCACCCCTCCACTTT. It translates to CASSVQGGLNSPLHF.

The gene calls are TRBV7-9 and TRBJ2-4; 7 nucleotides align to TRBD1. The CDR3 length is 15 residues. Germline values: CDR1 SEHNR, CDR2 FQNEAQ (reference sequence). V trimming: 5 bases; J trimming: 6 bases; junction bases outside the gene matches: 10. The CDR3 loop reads CASSPYRGQPNIQYF. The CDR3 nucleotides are TGTGCCAGCAGCCCATATCGGGGACAGCCAAACATTCAGTACTTC.

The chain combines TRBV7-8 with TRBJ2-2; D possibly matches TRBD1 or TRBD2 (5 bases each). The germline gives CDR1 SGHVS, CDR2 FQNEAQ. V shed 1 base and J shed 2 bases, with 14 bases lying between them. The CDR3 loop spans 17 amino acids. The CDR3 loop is CASSLGRWGSNTGELFF. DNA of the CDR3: TGTGCCAGCAGCTTAGGTCGCTGGGGGAGTAACACCGGGGAGCTGTTTTTT.

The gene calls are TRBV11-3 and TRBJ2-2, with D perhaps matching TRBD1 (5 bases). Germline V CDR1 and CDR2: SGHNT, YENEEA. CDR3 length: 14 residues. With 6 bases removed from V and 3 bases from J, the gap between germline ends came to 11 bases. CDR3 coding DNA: TGTGCCAGCAGTCAGGGTCCTGACACCGGGGAGCTGTTTTTT. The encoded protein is CASSQGPDTGELFF.

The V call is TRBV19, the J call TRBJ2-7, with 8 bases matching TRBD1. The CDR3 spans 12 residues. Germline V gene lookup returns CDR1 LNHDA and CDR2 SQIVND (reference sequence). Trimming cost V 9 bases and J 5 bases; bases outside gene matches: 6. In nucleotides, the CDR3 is TGTGCCAGCGGAGACAGGGGAGACGAGCAGTACTTC. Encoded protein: CASGDRGDEQYF.

The CDR3 nucleotides read TGTGCCAGCGCCCCAAGTGGCAACAACTATGGCTACACCTTC. Encoded protein: CASAPSGNNYGYTF. This chain uses TRBV28 with TRBJ1-2; D uncertain. The ends were cut back, 8 bases at V and 2 bases at J, with 15 bases in the middle. This CDR3 comprises 14 residues. The germline CDR1 and CDR2 sequences are MDHEN and SYDVKM.

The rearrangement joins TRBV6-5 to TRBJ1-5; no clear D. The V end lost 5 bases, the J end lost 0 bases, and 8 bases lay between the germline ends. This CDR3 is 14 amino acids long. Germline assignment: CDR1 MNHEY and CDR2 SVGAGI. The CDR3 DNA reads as TGTGCCAGCAGTCCAAACTATAGCAATCAGCCCCAGCATTTT. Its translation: CASSPNYSNQPQHF.

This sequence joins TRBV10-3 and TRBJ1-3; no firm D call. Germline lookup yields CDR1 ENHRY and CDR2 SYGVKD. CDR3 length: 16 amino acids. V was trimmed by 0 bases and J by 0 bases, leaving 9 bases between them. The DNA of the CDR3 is TGTGCCATCAGTGAGTCCGCGGAAAACTCTGGAAACACCATATATTTT. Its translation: CAISESAENSGNTIYF.